The clone carrying this T cell receptor beta chain was recorded a few times. Measured with immunoSEQ multiplex PCR; TCRdb has only the in-frame clones, and not every one. The repertoire holds 150,000 to 200,000 clones, with roughly 89% as singletons. This specimen belongs to a study of control samples from healthy donors and cancer patients. The sample comprised blood. This TCR came from a woman aged 45-60 years in good health.

CDR3 amino acids: CAWRSGTYEQYF. The CDR3 region has the DNA TGTGCCTGGAGGAGCGGTACCTACGAGCAGTACTTC. This sequence joins TRBV30 and TRBJ2-7; TRBD2 is a possible D gene (5 bases). The germline V and J ends were trimmed by 3 bases and 2 bases, with 8 bases remaining between them. Germline V gene lookup returns CDR1 GTSNPN and CDR2 SVGIG (reference sequence). CDR3 length equals 12 residues.